The present entry profiles one TCR beta chain with its context. The target antigen is unknown. V lost 3 bases to trimming and J lost 3 bases, with 11 bases between them. Per germline, CDR1 MNHEY and CDR2 SMNVEV (reference sequence). The CDR3 consists of 15 residues. Every one of the patients relapsed after autologous stem cell transplantation (brentuximab vedotin exposure was variable). Best responses fell into complete response, partial response or progressive disease. This sample is drawn from a study of PD-1 blockade in classical Hodgkin lymphoma. Study results and limitations: Patients who began taking nivolumab under 1 year after ASCT were left out. While CD8+ TCR diversity did not rise significantly by C4D1, CD4+ TCR diversity did. The causes of the repertoire differences, possibly disease activity or prior therapy, remain undefined.

Using immunoSEQ multiplex PCR, the repertoire was profiled, and TCRdb retains in-frame clones only, with some absent. This table holds roughly 12,000 clones, approximately 81% found once. V is TRBV27 and J is TRBJ1-4; tentatively, D is TRBD1 (6 bases). Sample: peripheral blood mononuclear cells (PBMCs), taken at baseline. This clonotype was sampled from a human donor with classical Hodgkin lymphoma. This chain's CDR3 is CASSFGGLPNEKLFF. The CDR3 DNA follows: TGTGCCAGCAGTTTCGGGGGCTTACCTAATGAAAAACTGTTTTTT. Based on the CDR3 plus reference TRBV27 and TRBJ1-4, the full variable domain is EAQVTQNPRYLITVTGKKLTVTCSQNMNHEYMSWYRQDPGLGLRQIYYSMNVEVTDKGDVPEGYKVSRKEKRNFPLILESPSPNQTSLYFCASSFGGLPNEKLFFGSGTQLSVL.